A selection of T cell receptor beta chains follows, all from one sample in a study of response to subunit inactivated influenza vaccine. In TCRdb, the RT-PCR reads were re-called with MiXCR into one record per CDR3 protein. Of under 800,000 distinct CDR3 sequences listed, roughly 13% were seen once; the top ten hold roughly 6.4%. The starting material was PBMCs from blood, obtained less than 15 days before vaccination. The receptors were sampled from a man over 45 who received an inactivated influenza vaccine. Both conserved end residues are part of each CDR3. A D gene is named only where the DNA matches it firmly. Clone size is shown for a subset of rows, as once, few, many or a class of expanded clone.

clone_size: few; d_call: NA; v_call: TRBV4-3; j_call: TRBJ2-7; cdr3_aa: CASSQGRSSYEQYF; cdr3_nt: TGCGCCAGCAGCCAAGGACGGAGCTCCTACGAGCAGTACTTC
clone_size: few; d_call: NA; v_call: TRBV30; j_call: TRBJ1-5; cdr3_aa: CAWSVGSSSNQPQHF; cdr3_nt: TGTGCCTGGAGTGTTGGGAGCTCGAGCAATCAGCCCCAGCATTTT
clone_size: NA; d_call: NA; v_call: TRBV5-1; j_call: TRBJ2-4; cdr3_aa: CASSLGVLVENIQYF; cdr3_nt: TGCGCCAGCAGCTTGGGTGTGTTGGTTGAAAACATTCAGTACTTC
clone_size: NA; d_call: TRBD2; v_call: TRBV5-4; j_call: TRBJ2-3; cdr3_aa: CASSLGLAGGPGADTQYF; cdr3_nt: TGTGCCAGCAGCTTGGGACTAGCGGGAGGGCCGGGCGCGGATACGCAGTATTTT
clone_size: many; d_call: NA; v_call: TRBV5-1; j_call: TRBJ1-2; cdr3_aa: CASSLASANYGYTF; cdr3_nt: TGTGCCAGCAGCTTAGCATCAGCTAACTATGGCTACACCTTC
clone_size: few; d_call: NA; v_call: TRBV6-2/TRBV6-3; j_call: TRBJ2-6; cdr3_aa: CASTRDSGANVLTF; cdr3_nt: TGTGCCAGCACCCGGGACTCTGGTGCCAACGTCCTGACTTTC
clone_size: NA; d_call: NA; v_call: TRBV20-1; j_call: TRBJ2-5; cdr3_aa: CSALSGHIQETQYF; cdr3_nt: TGCAGTGCACTAAGCGGACATATCCAAGAGACCCAGTACTTC
clone_size: NA; d_call: NA; v_call: TRBV28; j_call: TRBJ2-5; cdr3_aa: CASSLTGVGRETQYF; cdr3_nt: TGTGCCAGCAGCCTCACCGGGGTCGGCCGAGAGACCCAGTACTTC
clone_size: many; d_call: NA; v_call: TRBV29-1; j_call: TRBJ2-7; cdr3_aa: CSAAGGPYEQYF; cdr3_nt: TGCAGCGCCGCCGGGGGACCTTACGAGCAGTACTTC
clone_size: few; d_call: NA; v_call: TRBV12-3/TRBV12-4; j_call: TRBJ1-4; cdr3_aa: CASRAGLANEKLFF; cdr3_nt: TGTGCCAGCAGGGCAGGGTTGGCTAATGAAAAACTGTTTTTT
clone_size: NA; d_call: TRBD2; v_call: TRBV3-1; j_call: TRBJ2-1; cdr3_aa: CASSLTPGGDGGDEQFF; cdr3_nt: TGTGCCAGCAGCCTTACCCCTGGCGGGGACGGGGGGGATGAGCAGTTCTTC
clone_size: NA; d_call: NA; v_call: TRBV7-8; j_call: TRBJ1-6; cdr3_aa: CASSLYNYNSPLHF; cdr3_nt: TGTGCCAGCAGCTTATATAATTATAATTCACCCCTCCACTTT
clone_size: NA; d_call: TRBD2; v_call: TRBV18; j_call: TRBJ2-1; cdr3_aa: CASSLGVAGKVNEQFF; cdr3_nt: TGTGCCAGCTCACTAGGCGTAGCGGGAAAGGTCAATGAGCAGTTCTTC
clone_size: few; d_call: TRBD1; v_call: TRBV12-3/TRBV12-4; j_call: TRBJ2-1; cdr3_aa: CASSLQGAGLDEQFF; cdr3_nt: TGTGCCAGCAGTTTACAGGGGGCGGGTTTGGATGAGCAGTTCTTC
clone_size: many; d_call: NA; v_call: TRBV29-1; j_call: TRBJ2-5; cdr3_aa: CSVEVAETQYF; cdr3_nt: TGCAGCGTTGAGGTGGCAGAGACCCAGTACTTC
clone_size: few; d_call: NA; v_call: TRBV30; j_call: TRBJ1-6; cdr3_aa: CAWSLTAGKGALHF; cdr3_nt: TGTGCCTGGAGTCTGACAGCGGGAAAAGGGGCCCTCCACTTT
clone_size: many; d_call: NA; v_call: TRBV12-3/TRBV12-4; j_call: TRBJ1-1; cdr3_aa: CASSPGTLNTEAFF; cdr3_nt: TGTGCCAGCAGTCCCGGGACCTTGAACACTGAAGCTTTCTTT
clone_size: few; d_call: NA; v_call: TRBV24-1; j_call: TRBJ2-5; cdr3_aa: CATSAGLPETQYF; cdr3_nt: TGTGCCACCAGTGCGGGACTTCCAGAGACCCAGTACTTC
clone_size: few; d_call: NA; v_call: TRBV2; j_call: TRBJ2-3; cdr3_aa: CASRAEADTQYF; cdr3_nt: TGTGCCAGCAGGGCTGAGGCGGATACGCAGTATTTT
clone_size: NA; d_call: NA; v_call: TRBV12-3/TRBV12-4; j_call: TRBJ2-3; cdr3_aa: CASSFYDTDTQYF; cdr3_nt: TGTGCCAGCAGTTTTTATGACACAGATACGCAGTATTTT
clone_size: NA; d_call: NA; v_call: TRBV24-1; j_call: TRBJ2-1; cdr3_aa: CATSGYGVEGGNEQFF; cdr3_nt: TGTGCCACCAGTGGTTATGGAGTGGAGGGGGGGAATGAGCAGTTCTTC
clone_size: NA; d_call: NA; v_call: TRBV7-6; j_call: TRBJ2-2; cdr3_aa: CASSSYPERGAENTGELFF; cdr3_nt: TGTGCCAGCAGCTCCTACCCGGAGCGTGGGGCTGAGAACACCGGGGAGCTGTTTTTT
clone_size: few; d_call: NA; v_call: TRBV2; j_call: TRBJ1-5; cdr3_aa: CASSEQGPQGNQPQHF; cdr3_nt: TGTGCCAGCAGTGAACAGGGACCCCAGGGCAATCAGCCCCAGCATTTT
clone_size: few; d_call: TRBD1; v_call: TRBV28; j_call: TRBJ2-7; cdr3_aa: CASSSFLAWDREPPLEQYF; cdr3_nt: TGTGCCAGCAGCTCCTTTCTTGCCTGGGACAGGGAACCTCCTTTGGAGCAGTACTTC
clone_size: many; d_call: NA; v_call: TRBV7-8; j_call: TRBJ2-5; cdr3_aa: CASSRGRIQETQYF; cdr3_nt: TGTGCCAGCAGCCGAGGTCGGATCCAAGAGACCCAGTACTTC
clone_size: NA; d_call: TRBD1; v_call: TRBV3-1; j_call: TRBJ2-1; cdr3_aa: CASSQGTTGEPFF; cdr3_nt: TGTGCCAGCAGCCAAGGCACTACAGGGGAGCCGTTCTTC
clone_size: many; d_call: TRBD1; v_call: TRBV7-2; j_call: TRBJ1-1; cdr3_aa: CASSPRAGGTEAFF; cdr3_nt: TGTGCCAGCAGCCCAAGGGCAGGGGGCACTGAAGCTTTCTTT
clone_size: many; d_call: TRBD2; v_call: TRBV4-3; j_call: TRBJ2-1; cdr3_aa: CASSVAVAGEGRHNEQFF; cdr3_nt: TGCGCCAGCAGCGTTGCGGTAGCGGGAGAAGGAAGGCACAATGAGCAGTTCTTC
clone_size: NA; d_call: TRBD1; v_call: TRBV3-1; j_call: TRBJ1-5; cdr3_aa: CASSWGQGGQPQHF; cdr3_nt: TGTGCCAGCAGCTGGGGACAGGGGGGCCAGCCCCAGCATTTT
clone_size: NA; d_call: TRBD2; v_call: TRBV27; j_call: TRBJ2-3; cdr3_aa: CASSGIAGVGPDTQYF; cdr3_nt: TGTGCCAGCAGTGGAATAGCGGGAGTCGGCCCGGATACGCAGTATTTT
clone_size: many; d_call: NA; v_call: TRBV6-5; j_call: TRBJ1-1; cdr3_aa: CASSYTADNTEAFF; cdr3_nt: TGTGCCAGCAGTTACACGGCAGATAACACTGAAGCTTTCTTT
clone_size: NA; d_call: NA; v_call: TRBV4-3; j_call: TRBJ2-2; cdr3_aa: CASSQESAATSNTGELFF; cdr3_nt: TGCGCCAGCAGCCAAGAGTCGGCAGCTACTTCGAACACCGGGGAGCTGTTTTTT
clone_size: many; d_call: TRBD1; v_call: TRBV12-3/TRBV12-4; j_call: TRBJ2-7; cdr3_aa: CASSVGTAYEQYF; cdr3_nt: TGTGCCAGCAGTGTTGGGACAGCCTACGAGCAGTACTTC
clone_size: NA; d_call: NA; v_call: TRBV29-1; j_call: TRBJ1-1; cdr3_aa: CSVEGHLNTEAFF; cdr3_nt: TGCAGCGTTGAAGGGCACTTGAACACTGAAGCTTTCTTT
clone_size: few; d_call: TRBD1; v_call: TRBV20-1; j_call: TRBJ2-6; cdr3_aa: CSARPGQGSGANVLTF; cdr3_nt: TGCAGTGCTAGACCGGGACAGGGCTCTGGGGCCAACGTCCTGACTTTC
clone_size: NA; d_call: NA; v_call: TRBV29-1; j_call: TRBJ1-1; cdr3_aa: CSVEEGLSTEAFF; cdr3_nt: TGCAGCGTTGAAGAGGGTCTCTCCACTGAAGCTTTCTTT
clone_size: few; d_call: NA; v_call: TRBV13; j_call: TRBJ2-2; cdr3_aa: CASSSTPAGELFF; cdr3_nt: TGTGCCAGCAGCTCTACTCCGGCCGGGGAGCTGTTTTTT
clone_size: NA; d_call: NA; v_call: TRBV12-3/TRBV12-4; j_call: TRBJ2-2; cdr3_aa: CASSLGRAFNTGELFF; cdr3_nt: TGTGCCAGCAGTCTGGGACGGGCTTTTAACACCGGGGAGCTGTTTTTT
clone_size: few; d_call: NA; v_call: TRBV7-2; j_call: TRBJ1-1; cdr3_aa: CASRAPSDTEAFF; cdr3_nt: TGTGCCAGCAGGGCTCCAAGCGACACTGAAGCTTTCTTT
clone_size: few; d_call: NA; v_call: TRBV20-1; j_call: TRBJ2-7; cdr3_aa: CSATPGTYSYEQYF; cdr3_nt: TGCAGTGCTACTCCCGGGACTTACTCCTACGAGCAGTACTTC
clone_size: few; d_call: NA; v_call: TRBV20-1; j_call: TRBJ2-3; cdr3_aa: CSAQAVGGARTDTQYF; cdr3_nt: TGCAGTGCCCAGGCCGTAGGAGGGGCGCGCACAGATACGCAGTATTTT
clone_size: many; d_call: NA; v_call: TRBV7-2; j_call: TRBJ2-3; cdr3_aa: CASSFQGPSTDTQYF; cdr3_nt: TGTGCCAGCAGCTTCCAGGGCCCTAGCACAGATACGCAGTATTTT
clone_size: few; d_call: TRBD1; v_call: TRBV7-9; j_call: TRBJ2-1; cdr3_aa: CASSDAPGQRYNEQFF; cdr3_nt: TGTGCCAGCAGCGATGCACCGGGACAGAGATACAATGAGCAGTTCTTC
clone_size: many; d_call: NA; v_call: TRBV28; j_call: TRBJ1-2; cdr3_aa: CASTSGSLRYTF; cdr3_nt: TGTGCCAGCACCTCTGGGTCTCTACGCTACACCTTC
clone_size: NA; d_call: TRBD1; v_call: TRBV4-1; j_call: TRBJ1-1; cdr3_aa: CASSPPGQVNTEAFF; cdr3_nt: TGCGCCAGCAGCCCCCCCGGACAGGTGAACACTGAAGCTTTCTTT
clone_size: few; d_call: NA; v_call: TRBV18; j_call: TRBJ1-1; cdr3_aa: CASSPPSRDTEAFF; cdr3_nt: TGTGCCAGCTCACCACCGTCCAGGGACACTGAAGCTTTCTTT
clone_size: few; d_call: TRBD2; v_call: TRBV20-1; j_call: TRBJ2-7; cdr3_aa: CSVPLSGGEQYF; cdr3_nt: TGCAGTGTTCCACTCTCGGGGGGAGAGCAGTACTTC
clone_size: many; d_call: TRBD1; v_call: TRBV3-1; j_call: TRBJ2-2; cdr3_aa: CASNRGANTGELFF; cdr3_nt: TGTGCCAGCAACAGGGGGGCGAACACCGGGGAGCTGTTTTTT
clone_size: NA; d_call: NA; v_call: TRBV5-1; j_call: TRBJ2-1; cdr3_aa: CASSGISGDAGYNEQFF; cdr3_nt: TGCGCCAGCAGCGGAATTTCAGGTGACGCGGGGTACAATGAGCAGTTCTTC